Listed below are T cell receptor beta chains from one sample, sequenced in a study of brain T cells in children with intractable seizures. Assay used: immunoSEQ multiplex PCR; TCRdb lists only in-frame clones, some missing. The data contain under 150,000 clones, 90% to 95% of them seen just once; the ten biggest clones take up roughly 4%. The sequences come from peripheral blood, collected at surgery. These receptors were obtained from a boy less than two years old with hemimegalencephaly and intractable seizures. The conserved cysteine and the conserved F or W are not part of the CDR3 here. Size values are once, few and many counts, or a class for expanded clones, and some rows have none.

once	TRBV2	TRBJ1-4	ASSEGQGNEKLF
NA	TRBV3-1/TRBV3-2	TRBJ2-7	ASSLRYEQY
NA	TRBV11-1	TRBJ2-7	ASSLSGTTYEQY
NA	TRBV10-1	TRBJ2-1	ASSDREGYNEQF
once	TRBV5-5	TRBJ2-3	ASSFWASGRTDTQY
NA	TRBV7-6	TRBJ2-5	ASSLAAGALGETQY
NA	TRBV27	TRBJ2-7	ASVSGTVSGEQY
NA	TRBV6-5	TRBJ2-6	ASRIQGDGANVLT
NA	TRBV15	TRBJ1-3	ATSRVVGTGKGNTIY
few	TRBV6-5	TRBJ2-7	ASSLTDPSYEQY
NA	TRBV3-1/TRBV3-2	TRBJ1-2	ASSRGVVYGYT
NA	TRBV5-8	TRBJ2-1	ASSPYRGGTTNNEQF
few	TRBV30	TRBJ2-7	AWSQRVRDYEQY
NA	TRBV30	TRBJ2-1	AWSVLPGQGAAYEQF
NA	TRBV6-2/TRBV6-3	TRBJ2-1	ASSYSALAGPINEQF
NA	TRBV27	TRBJ1-5	ASSPLTSNQPQH
few	TRBV5-4	TRBJ1-1	ASSLDRNTEAF
NA	TRBV7-2	TRBJ1-2	ASSLGGAYGYT
NA	TRBV30	TRBJ2-7	AWKTLSSYEQY
NA	TRBV11-3	TRBJ2-5	ASSLGLVQETQY
NA	TRBV10-3	TRBJ2-3	AIGAGVSDTQY
NA	TRBV12-3/TRBV12-4	TRBJ2-7	ASSLEREQY
NA	TRBV11-3	TRBJ2-1	ASSSDPDTNEQF
NA	TRBV6-6	TRBJ1-2	ASSPMGGAVGYT
NA	TRBV24-1	TRBJ2-2	ATSDSKGHTGPYGTGELF
NA	TRBV28	TRBJ2-7	ASSSLYEQY
NA	TRBV5-1	TRBJ2-1	ASSFALAGGTYNEQF
NA	TRBV19	TRBJ2-7	ASRSSGSNEQY
NA	TRBV7-8	TRBJ2-1	ASSSPSGRADNEQF
NA	TRBV19	TRBJ1-2	ASSIYSPITVNRYGYT
NA	TRBV19	TRBJ1-2	ASSDRGRGNYGYT
NA	TRBV5-4	TRBJ2-5	ASSSGQQQETQY
NA	TRBV4-3	TRBJ2-5	ASSQGLRETQY
NA	TRBV5-1	TRBJ1-3	ASSLTEGVNTIY
NA	TRBV5-1	TRBJ2-5	ASSSTGTIQETQY
NA	TRBV29-1	TRBJ2-7	SGQGGLAGGYRHTCTNYEQY
NA	TRBV19	TRBJ2-7	ASRREAAYYEQY
once	TRBV18	TRBJ1-1	ASSPNQGAAEAF
NA	TRBV11-3	TRBJ2-5	ASSSQTGGETQY
NA	TRBV9	TRBJ2-7	ASSVGWGREVEQY
NA	TRBV28	TRBJ1-3	ASSPGLGGPGNTIY
NA	TRBV19	TRBJ1-1	ASSPQGPNTEAF
NA	TRBV7-8	TRBJ2-3	ASRELGLAGGWYTDTQY
NA	TRBV2	TRBJ2-7	ASSELDGYEQY